The 3 T cell receptor beta chains reported below all come from one sample, sequenced in a study of CD8+CD57+ T cells in acquired aplastic anemia. Genomic DNA served as template for TCR beta VDJ and CDR3 profiling. TCRdb reprocessed the reads via MiXCR and lists one record per CDR3 protein. This sample yields some 150,000 distinct CDR3 sequences, of which 60% to 80% are seen a single time; approximately 42% belongs to the top ten. In patients chosen for sequencing, flow cytometry had shown CD8+CD57+ cell expansion. Sample: sorted CD4+, CD8+, or CD8+CD57+ T cells (not recorded which) from PBMCs. The receptors originated from a human donor with aplastic anemia.

The gene calls are TRBV14 and TRBJ1-6; no firm D call. The germline V gene has CDR1 SGHDN and CDR2 FVKESK. This CDR3 has 14 residues. V was clipped by 4 bases and J by 5 bases, with 9 bases between them. The CDR3 protein is CASSLERNNSPLHF. CDR3 in DNA: TGTGCCAGCAGCCTCGAGAGAAATAATTCACCCCTCCACTTT.

This chain joins TRBV20-1 and TRBJ1-2, with 8 nucleotides matching TRBD1. The CDR3 is 15 residues long. Trimming took 6 bases from V and 5 from J; bases not matched to a gene: 14. Germline CDR1 is DFQATT and CDR2 is SNEGSKA (reference sequence). DNA of the CDR3: TGCAGTGCGACCTCCGGACAGGGCCGGGTATATGGCTACACCTTC. This translates into CSATSGQGRVYGYTF.

The chain couples TRBV19 to TRBJ2-7; D may correspond to TRBD1 or TRBD2 (5 bases each). Germline CDR1 reads LNHDA; CDR2 reads SQIVND (reference sequence). Trimming left V 1 base short and J 3 bases short, with 13 bases between. This CDR3 is built from 15 residues. CDR3 sequence: CASSIGTGPGYEQYF. CDR3 nucleotide sequence: TGTGCCAGTAGTATAGGGACGGGGCCGGGCTACGAGCAGTACTTC.